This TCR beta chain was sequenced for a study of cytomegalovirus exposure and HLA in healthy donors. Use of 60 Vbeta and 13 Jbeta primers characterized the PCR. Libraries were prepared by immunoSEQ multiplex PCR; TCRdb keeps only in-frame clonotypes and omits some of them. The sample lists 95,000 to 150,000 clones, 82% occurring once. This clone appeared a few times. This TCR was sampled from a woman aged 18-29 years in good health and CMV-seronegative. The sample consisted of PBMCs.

CDR3 DNA: TGTGCCTGGGGAAGGACAGGGGCGCAGGGGAGCACCGGGGAGCTGTTTTTT. This sequence encodes CAWGRTGAQGSTGELFF. The chain is built from TRBV30 and TRBJ2-2, with 9 bases matching TRBD1. The CDR3 contains 17 residues. Germline CDR1 and CDR2: GTSNPN and SVGIG (reference sequence). V trimming: 5 bases; J trimming: 4 bases; junction bases outside the gene matches: 14.